This T cell receptor beta chain was identified during a study of read filtering for tumor transcriptome and immune sequencing. Study summary: Mean patient age was roughly 66 years, range roughly 40 to 85; around 17 male, some 15 female. IR-seq gave about 4.05 to 11 million TCR reads per sample; RNA-seq gave about 75 to 1,400. Notes on the study in general: Compared with RNA-seq, IR-seq gave much higher clonotype depth and reliability.

CDR1 MNHNY and CDR2 SVGAGI come from the germline V gene (reference sequence). V shed 6 bases and J shed 1 base, with 16 bases lying between them. The length of the CDR3 is 16 residues. This clonotype is labeled as medium-sized (0.01 to 0.1%). The antigen is not known. This library used around 0.4 ug RNA and molecular barcoded adaptors spanning alpha/delta and beta/gamma chains. TCRdb reanalysed the reads using MiXCR and keeps one entry per CDR3 protein. The repertoire includes some 24,000 distinct CDR3 sequences, less than 25% of them detected once, and around 49% sits in the top ten. The sequence came from a donor at least 40 years old with multiple myeloma. Input material: a population of CD138-negative cells sorted from bone marrow. The gene calls are TRBV6-6 and TRBJ2-1; the D is unclear. The CDR3 here is CASSPLSSASYNEQFF. The DNA for the CDR3 is TGTGCCAGCAGCCCTTTGTCGAGTGCTTCCTACAATGAGCAGTTCTTC.